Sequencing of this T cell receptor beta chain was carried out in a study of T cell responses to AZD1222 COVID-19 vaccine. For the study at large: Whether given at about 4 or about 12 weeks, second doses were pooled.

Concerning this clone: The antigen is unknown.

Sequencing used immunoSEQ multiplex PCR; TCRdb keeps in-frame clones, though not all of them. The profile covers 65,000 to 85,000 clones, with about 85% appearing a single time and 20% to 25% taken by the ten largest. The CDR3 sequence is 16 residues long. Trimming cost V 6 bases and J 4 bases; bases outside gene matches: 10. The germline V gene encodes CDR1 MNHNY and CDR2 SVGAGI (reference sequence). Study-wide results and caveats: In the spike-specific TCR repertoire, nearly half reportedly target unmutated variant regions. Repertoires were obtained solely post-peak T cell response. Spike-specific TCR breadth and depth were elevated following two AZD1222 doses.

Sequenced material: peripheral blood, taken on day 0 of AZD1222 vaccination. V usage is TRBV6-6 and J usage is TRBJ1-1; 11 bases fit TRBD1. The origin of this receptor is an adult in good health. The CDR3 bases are TGTGCCAGCAGCCTAGATGGACAGGGGGCGAGCACTGAAGCTTTCTTT. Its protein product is CASSLDGQGASTEAFF.